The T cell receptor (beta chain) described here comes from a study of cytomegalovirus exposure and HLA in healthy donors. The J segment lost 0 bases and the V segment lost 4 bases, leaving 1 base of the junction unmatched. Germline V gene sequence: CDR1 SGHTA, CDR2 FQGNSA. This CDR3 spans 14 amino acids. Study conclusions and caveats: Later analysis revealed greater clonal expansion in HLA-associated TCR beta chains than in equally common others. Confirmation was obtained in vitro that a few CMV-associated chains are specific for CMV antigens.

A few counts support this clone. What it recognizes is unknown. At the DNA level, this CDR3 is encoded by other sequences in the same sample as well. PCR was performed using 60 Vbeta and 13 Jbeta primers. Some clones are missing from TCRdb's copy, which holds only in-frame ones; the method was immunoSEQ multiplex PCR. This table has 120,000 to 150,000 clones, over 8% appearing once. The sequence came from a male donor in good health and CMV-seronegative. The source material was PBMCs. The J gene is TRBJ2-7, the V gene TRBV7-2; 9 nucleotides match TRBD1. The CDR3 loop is CASSSTGGSYEQYF. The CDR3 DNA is TGTGCCAGCAGCTCGACAGGGGGCTCCTACGAGCAGTACTTC.